Shown below are 32 T cell receptor beta chains from a single sample sequenced in a study of CD8 T cells in Susac syndrome. With random hexamers, 0.5 to 1 ug RNA was reverse transcribed. TCRdb re-called the immunoSEQ multiplex PCR reads with MiXCR, one entry per CDR3 protein. The table lists about 120,000 distinct CDR3 sequences, roughly 91% of them singletons. The source material was CD4+ T cells from PBMCs. The source is a human donor in good health.

This chain uses TRBV7-2 with TRBJ2-7; unclear D gene. The CDR3 consists of 12 residues. V was shortened by 5 bases and J by 8 bases, with 13 bases between the two germline ends. The germline CDR1 and CDR2 sequences are SGHTA and FQGNSA. CDR3 region: CASSPRAYKQYF. Written as DNA, the CDR3 is TGTGCCAGCAGCCCCCGGGCATACAAGCAGTACTTC.

The chain links TRBV3-1 to TRBJ2-5, with D hard to call. This CDR3 spans 12 amino acids. V lost 3 bases and J lost 5, with 7 bases in between. The germline V gene encodes CDR1 LGHDT and CDR2 YNNKEL (reference sequence). In nucleotides, the CDR3 is TGTGCCAGCAGCCACGGTCGGGAGACCCAGTACTTC. This sequence encodes CASSHGRETQYF.

The chain is built from TRBV7-6 and TRBJ2-6; D might be TRBD1 (5 bases). The CDR3 runs 18 residues. The germline V and J ends were trimmed by 5 bases and 1 base, with 18 bases remaining between them. Germline-derived CDR1 and CDR2 are SGHVS and FNYEAQ. CDR3 in DNA: TGTGCCAGCAGCCCACGCAGGGTGGGCTTTTCTGGGGCCAACGTCCTGACTTTC. Translated: CASSPRRVGFSGANVLTF.

The rearrangement joins TRBV20-1 to TRBJ1-3, with 7 bases identical to TRBD1. After removal of 6 bases from V and 8 bases from J, the junction contained 13 bases not matched to a gene. The CDR3 length is 14 residues. Per germline, CDR1 DFQATT and CDR2 SNEGSKA (reference sequence). In nucleotides, the CDR3 is TGCAGTGCGGATTCAGGACAGGCCGGCGACACCATATATTTT. Translation gives CSADSGQAGDTIYF.

The rearrangement uses TRBV7-2 and TRBJ1-2; TRBD1 matches at 8 bases. The junction had 6 bases not matched to a gene; V was cut back by 5 bases and J by 4 bases. Looked up from germline, CDR1 is SGHTA and CDR2 is FQGNSA. The CDR3 is made up of 14 amino acids. CDR3 residues: CASSPGGRFYGYTF. DNA of the CDR3: TGTGCCAGCAGCCCAGGGGGCAGATTCTATGGCTACACCTTC.

The genes are TRBV2 and TRBJ1-2, with 9 bases identical to TRBD1. Germline V gene sequence: CDR1 SNHLY, CDR2 FYNNEI. The CDR3 spans 14 residues. V was pared by 5 bases and J by 7 bases, with 8 bases of the junction left unmatched. CDR3 bases: TGTGCCAGCAGTAACCGGGACAGGGTACGTGGCTACACCTTC. It encodes CASSNRDRVRGYTF.

The J gene is TRBJ2-1, the V gene TRBV7-8; D is ambiguous. Germline lookup yields CDR1 SGHVS and CDR2 FQNEAQ. Trimming shortened V by 2 bases and J by 9 bases, and 11 bases separated the two germline ends. This CDR3 region has 13 residues. The CDR3 nucleotides read TGTGCCAGCAGCTTAAGCCATGGCTCTGAGCAGTTCTTC. This encodes CASSLSHGSEQFF.

In this sample, this clonotype turned up once. The rearrangement links TRBV6-2 or TRBV6-3 to TRBJ1-5; perhaps TRBD1 as D (6 bases). V was trimmed by 0 bases and J by 1 base, leaving 10 bases between them. Germline loops: CDR1 MNHEY, CDR2 SVGEGT. The CDR3 has 16 amino acids. This CDR3 is CASSYSRGASNQPQHF. For the CDR3, the DNA is TGTGCCAGCAGTTACTCGAGGGGGGCAAGCAATCAGCCCCAGCATTTT.

As for this clonotype: At one of its ends the junction is not consistent with the germline gene, which may arise from a read error. This sequence joins TRBV12-3 or TRBV12-4 and TRBJ2-3; 12 bases are shared with TRBD2. The CDR3 loop spans 15 amino acids. The CDR3 nucleotides read TGTGCCAGCAGTCTAGCGGGAGGGCCGACAGATACGCAGTATTTT. Translated, it gives CASSLAGGPTDTQYF.

This sequence joins TRBV20-1 and TRBJ2-7; tentative D call: TRBD2 (5 bases). Trimming shortened V by 2 bases and J by 4 bases, and 9 bases separated the two germline ends. The V gene's germline CDR1 is DFQATT and CDR2 SNEGSKA (reference sequence). CDR3 length: 12 amino acids. CDR3 bases: TGCAGTGCTAGACCGGGGAGTTACGAGCAGTACTTC. Residues: CSARPGSYEQYF.

The V call is TRBV14, the J call TRBJ2-1, with D possibly being TRBD1 (5 bases). The length of the CDR3 is 16 residues. Germline V CDR1 and CDR2: SGHDN, FVKESK. Trimming took 0 bases from V and 2 from J, leaving 11 bases between them. CDR3 sequence (DNA): TGTGCCAGCAGCCAAGATCTGGGGCGAACCTACAATGAGCAGTTCTTC. It yields the protein CASSQDLGRTYNEQFF.

This CDR3 reads CASSLTMPGADEQFF. CDR3 coding DNA: TGTGCCAGCAGCTTAACCATGCCTGGGGCGGATGAGCAGTTCTTC. J is TRBJ2-1 and V is TRBV7-3; a possible D gene is TRBD1 (5 bases). CDR1 SGHTA and CDR2 FQGTGA come from the germline V gene. The CDR3 contains 15 residues. Trimming took off 0 bases at V and 8 bases at J, with 14 bases between the two ends.

This chain joins TRBV20-1 and TRBJ1-1; D ambiguous. V gave up 0 bases and J gave up 5 bases, with 10 bases separating them. The CDR3 is 13 residues long. Germline CDR1 DFQATT, CDR2 SNEGSKA (reference sequence). The CDR3 DNA reads as TGCAGTGCTAGAGAGAGTGGAAGGACTGAAGCTTTCTTT. Protein: CSARESGRTEAFF.

This chain connects TRBV20-1 to TRBJ2-7; 15 bases map to TRBD2. Germline values: CDR1 DFQATT, CDR2 SNEGSKA (reference sequence). The CDR3 extends over 17 amino acids. Trimming cost V 6 bases and J 4 bases; bases outside gene matches: 13. CDR3 region: CSALGLAGGFGPYEQYF. The CDR3 DNA sequence: TGCAGTGCCCTGGGACTAGCGGGAGGATTTGGCCCGTACGAGCAGTACTTC.

This rearrangement joins TRBV29-1 to TRBJ1-1; tentatively, D is TRBD1 (5 bases). The germline V gene encodes CDR1 SQVTM and CDR2 ANQGSEA. Trimming shortened V by 6 bases and J by 5 bases, and 13 bases separated the two germline ends. The length of the CDR3 is 12 residues. Here the CDR3 DNA reads TGCAGCGTCGTCAGGGCGGGAACTGAAGCTTTCTTT. Amino acid sequence: CSVVRAGTEAFF.

The V gene is TRBV7-3, the J gene TRBJ2-3; no firm D call. The CDR3 extends over 13 amino acids. CDR1 SGHTA and CDR2 FQGTGA come from the germline V gene. Trimming removed 2 bases from V and 2 bases from J, with 5 bases in between. The CDR3 sequence is CASSLANTDTQYF. The CDR3 region has the DNA TGTGCCAGCAGCTTAGCGAACACAGATACGCAGTATTTT.

The V call is TRBV25-1, the J call TRBJ1-3, with D possibly TRBD1 on 5 matching bases. Trimming left V 4 bases short and J 0 bases short, with 13 bases between. The CDR3 covers 16 residues. The germline gives CDR1 MGHDK, CDR2 SYGVNS. CDR3 protein: CASSGAWGNSGNTIYF. The CDR3 DNA reads TGTGCCAGCAGTGGGGCTTGGGGCAACTCTGGAAACACCATATATTTT.

The V and J genes are TRBV10-3 and TRBJ1-2; 12 bases are a match to TRBD1. Germline loops: CDR1 ENHRY, CDR2 SYGVKD. Germline trimming cut 6 bases from V and 7 bases from J; bases unmatched to any gene: 18. There are 18 residues in the CDR3. CDR3 protein: CAIRLRGQGARSIRGYTF. For the CDR3, the DNA is TGTGCCATCAGGCTCAGGGGACAGGGGGCTCGGTCGATCCGTGGCTACACCTTC.

The chain has TRBV5-1 and TRBJ2-5; 8 nucleotides agree with TRBD1. After removal of 5 bases from V and 1 base from J, the junction contained 1 base not matched to a gene. CDR1 is SGHRS, CDR2 YFSETQ, per germline. The CDR3 covers 13 residues. The CDR3 reads CASSGTGQETQYF. The DNA of the CDR3 is TGCGCCAGCAGTGGGACAGGCCAAGAGACCCAGTACTTC.

The J gene is TRBJ2-5, the V gene TRBV29-1; D is ambiguous. V was cut by 6 bases and J by 0 bases, with 5 bases left in between. This CDR3 has 11 residues. The germline gives CDR1 SQVTM, CDR2 ANQGSEA. CDR3 residues: CSVQYQETQYF. The CDR3 bases are TGCAGCGTGCAGTACCAAGAGACCCAGTACTTC.

The rearrangement uses TRBV6-2 or TRBV6-3 and TRBJ1-5; 7 nucleotides match TRBD1. This CDR3 comprises 16 residues. Germline V gene sequence: CDR1 MNHEY, CDR2 SVGEGT. Unmatched junction bases numbered 11, after V lost 9 bases and J lost 0 bases. CDR3 nucleotide sequence: TGTGCCAGGGGAAAGGACAGGCAGAATAGCAATCAGCCCCAGCATTTT. It translates to CARGKDRQNSNQPQHF.

The chain carries TRBV4-3 and TRBJ1-2; the D is unclear. V was shortened by 0 bases and J by 4 bases, with 6 bases between the two germline ends. Germline assignment: CDR1 LGHNA and CDR2 YSLEER. The CDR3 has 13 amino acids. DNA for the CDR3: TGCGCCAGCAGCCAAGATCGGGGCTATGGCTACACCTTC. This codes for CASSQDRGYGYTF.

The table lists this clonotype with a count of one. The chain joins TRBV3-1 to TRBJ2-1, with 11 bases matching TRBD1. Germline values: CDR1 LGHDT, CDR2 YNNKEL (reference sequence). The CDR3 contains 15 residues. Germline trimming cut 1 base from V and 6 bases from J; bases unmatched to any gene: 2. The CDR3 sequence: CASSQAGTGGNEQFF. CDR3 nucleotides: TGTGCCAGCAGCCAAGCGGGGACAGGGGGCAATGAGCAGTTCTTC.

This chain uses TRBV29-1 with TRBJ1-2; the match to TRBD1 covers 9 bases. Per the germline V gene, CDR1 is SQVTM and CDR2 is ANQGSEA. This CDR3 is built from 12 residues. Trimming took 4 bases from V and 4 from J; bases not matched to a gene: 1. DNA for the CDR3: TGCAGCGTTGCACAGGGGGCCTATGGCTACACCTTC. It yields the protein CSVAQGAYGYTF.

The V call is TRBV14, the J call TRBJ1-1, with D possibly TRBD1 on 6 matching bases. CDR3 length: 15 residues. The ends were cut back, 0 bases at V and 5 bases at J, with 13 bases in the middle. Looked up from germline, CDR1 is SGHDN and CDR2 is FVKESK. CDR3: CASSQEIGGGTEAFF. The CDR3 region has the DNA TGTGCCAGCAGCCAAGAAATCGGAGGGGGTACTGAAGCTTTCTTT.

This clonotype has a single count. The chain has TRBV12-3 or TRBV12-4 and TRBJ2-3; D perhaps matches TRBD1 (5 bases). This CDR3 is built from 13 residues. With 4 bases removed from V and 4 bases from J, the gap between germline ends came to 9 bases. Written as DNA, the CDR3 is TGTGCCAGCAGTTCAACAGGACCAGATACGCAGTATTTT. Its translation: CASSSTGPDTQYF.

The rearrangement joins TRBV11-2 to TRBJ2-5; 9 bases align to TRBD2. V trimming: 7 bases; J trimming: 4 bases; junction bases outside the gene matches: 13. The CDR3 has 16 residues. CDR1 and CDR2 (germline): SGHAT, FQNNGV. The CDR3 DNA sequence: TGTGCCAGCACCGGGAAGAGCGGGGGGCGAGGAGAGACCCAGTACTTC. Translating gives CASTGKSGGRGETQYF.

The V call is TRBV7-2, the J call TRBJ2-1; TRBD2 matches at 10 bases. The V segment lost 1 base and the J segment 7 bases; nucleotides outside the gene matches: 16. The CDR3 has 19 residues. Germline CDR1 reads SGHTA; CDR2 reads FQGNSA. CDR3 region: CASSLGTSGAPLGWNEQFF. In DNA, the CDR3 is TGTGCCAGCAGCTTAGGGACTAGCGGAGCACCCTTAGGTTGGAATGAGCAGTTCTTC.

The chain couples TRBV20-1 to TRBJ2-2; D gene uncertain. The length of the CDR3 is 13 residues. Germline CDR1 is DFQATT and CDR2 is SNEGSKA (reference sequence). Trimming took off 4 bases at V and 6 bases at J, with 12 bases between the two ends. This CDR3 is CSAKTLSAGELFF. In DNA, the CDR3 is TGCAGTGCTAAGACACTCAGCGCCGGGGAGCTGTTTTTT.

This chain links TRBV20-1 with TRBJ1-2; tentative D call: TRBD1 (5 bases). This CDR3 comprises 16 residues. V lost 1 base to trimming and J lost 3 bases, with 18 bases between them. Germline loops: CDR1 DFQATT, CDR2 SNEGSKA (reference sequence). The CDR3 sequence: CSARGGGITVDYGYTF. Written as DNA, the CDR3 is TGCAGTGCTAGAGGGGGGGGGATTACAGTCGACTATGGCTACACCTTC.

The chain joins TRBV4-3 to TRBJ2-7, with D possibly being TRBD2 (6 bases). The V gene's germline CDR1 is LGHNA and CDR2 YSLEER. Trimming left V 0 bases short and J 6 bases short, with 15 bases between. This CDR3 is built from 15 residues. The CDR3 region is CASSQDRGTGREQYF. The CDR3 DNA reads as TGCGCCAGCAGCCAAGATCGCGGGACCGGGCGCGAGCAGTACTTC.

V is TRBV29-1 and J is TRBJ2-7; D ambiguous. The germline CDR1 and CDR2 sequences are SQVTM and ANQGSEA. The CDR3 has 12 residues. Trimming took off 4 bases at V and 3 bases at J, with 10 bases between the two ends. The CDR3 nucleotides read TGCAGCGTTGCAGTACCAAGCTACGAGCAGTACTTC. This encodes CSVAVPSYEQYF.